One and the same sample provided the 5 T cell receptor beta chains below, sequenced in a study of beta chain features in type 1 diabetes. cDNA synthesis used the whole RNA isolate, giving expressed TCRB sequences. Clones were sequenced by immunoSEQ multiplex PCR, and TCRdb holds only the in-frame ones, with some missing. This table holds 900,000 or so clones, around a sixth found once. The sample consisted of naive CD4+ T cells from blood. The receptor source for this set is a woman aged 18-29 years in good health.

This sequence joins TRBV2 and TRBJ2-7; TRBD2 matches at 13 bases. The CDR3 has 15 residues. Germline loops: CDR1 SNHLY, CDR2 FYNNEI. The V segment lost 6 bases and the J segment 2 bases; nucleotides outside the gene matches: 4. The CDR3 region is CASRAGLAGPYEQYF. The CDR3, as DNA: TGTGCCAGCAGGGCGGGACTAGCGGGACCCTACGAGCAGTACTTC.

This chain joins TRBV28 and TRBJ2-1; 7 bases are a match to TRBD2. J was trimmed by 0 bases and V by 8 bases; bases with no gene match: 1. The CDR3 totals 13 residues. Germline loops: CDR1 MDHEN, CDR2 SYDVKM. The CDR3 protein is CASLADSYNEQFF. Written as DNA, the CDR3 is TGTGCCAGCCTAGCGGACTCCTACAATGAGCAGTTCTTC.

The CDR3 bases are TGTGCCAGCAGTTTAACCACGGGCTATGGTGAGCAGTTCTTC. Translation: CASSLTTGYGEQFF. This chain joins TRBV27 and TRBJ2-1; D gene uncertain. CDR3 length: 14 amino acids. The V end was cut by 2 bases, the J end by 9 bases, with 14 bases between. Germline V CDR1 and CDR2: MNHEY, SMNVEV (reference sequence).

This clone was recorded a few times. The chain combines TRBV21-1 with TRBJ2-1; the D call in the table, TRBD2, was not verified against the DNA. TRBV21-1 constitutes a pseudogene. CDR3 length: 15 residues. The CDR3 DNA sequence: TGTGCCAGCAGACGTCGCGGGGATACCTACAATGAGCAGTTCTTC. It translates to CASRRRGDTYNEQFF.

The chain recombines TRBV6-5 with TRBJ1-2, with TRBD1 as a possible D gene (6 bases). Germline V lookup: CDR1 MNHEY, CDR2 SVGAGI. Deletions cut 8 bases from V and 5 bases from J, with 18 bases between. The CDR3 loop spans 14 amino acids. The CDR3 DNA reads TGTGCCAGCTCTGAAGGACCGGACAGTTATGGCTACACCTTC. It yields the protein CASSEGPDSYGYTF.